Following are 15 T cell receptor beta chains from one sample sequenced in a study of T cell repertoires in cytomegalovirus infection. TCRdb reprocessed the reads via MiXCR and lists one record per CDR3 protein. Of about 310,000 distinct CDR3 sequences in the sample, about 8.8% were seen once. Sequencing was performed on PBMCs. These receptors all come from a human donor in good health (CMV status not recorded). Some clones in this sample may be carry-over from other donors' samples.

There are a few counts of this clonotype. In DNA form, the CDR3 reads TGCGCCAGCAGCCCCCTGCTACGGTTGAACACTGAAGCTTTCTTT. As protein: CASSPLLRLNTEAFF. The rearrangement uses TRBV5-1 and TRBJ1-1; D gene unclear. The length of the CDR3 is 15 residues. In germline, CDR1 is SGHRS, CDR2 YFSETQ. Trimming stripped 4 bases from V and 0 bases from J, with 13 bases between.

This clonotype was detected many times. The rearrangement links TRBV14 to TRBJ1-2; 7 bases map to TRBD1. Trimming removed 1 base from V and 3 bases from J; junction bases left unmatched: 8. The CDR3 is made up of 16 amino acids. Germline V gives CDR1 SGHDN, CDR2 FVKESK. CDR3 coding DNA: TGTGCCAGCAGCCAAGGGACAGGCGGGCCATACTATGGCTACACCTTC. It is translated as CASSQGTGGPYYGYTF.

The V and J genes are TRBV14 and TRBJ1-2; a possible D gene is TRBD1 (5 bases). V shed 1 base and J shed 4 bases, with 22 bases lying between them. The V gene's germline CDR1 is SGHDN and CDR2 FVKESK. The CDR3 totals 18 residues. CDR3 in DNA: TGTGCCAGCAGCCAAGCATCAGACCAGGGAAGAGACTTCTATGGCTACACCTTC. This translates into CASSQASDQGRDFYGYTF.

This clonotype was seen repeatedly, ten times or more. The chain joins TRBV12-3 or TRBV12-4 to TRBJ1-5; TRBD1 aligns across 7 bases. J gave up 3 bases and V 2 bases, and 7 bases lay outside the gene matches. The CDR3 extends over 16 amino acids. The CDR3 sequence is CASSLYGQVPNQPQHF. CDR3 DNA: TGTGCCAGCAGTTTATACGGACAGGTACCCAATCAGCCCCAGCATTTT.

This clonotype was seen at least ten times. This chain uses TRBV29-1 with TRBJ2-5; TRBD2 agrees at 10 bases. J gave up 7 bases and V 0 bases, and 11 bases lay outside the gene matches. Germline values: CDR1 SQVTM, CDR2 ANQGSEA. The CDR3 covers 16 residues. The CDR3, as DNA: TGCAGCGTTGAAGATCTCAGCGGGGGGGCGTTTATGACCCAGTACTTC. Encoded protein: CSVEDLSGGAFMTQYF.

This clonotype showed up many times. The rearrangement joins TRBV3-1 to TRBJ2-2; D is perhaps TRBD1 or TRBD2 (5 bases each). The CDR3 runs 15 residues. Germline CDR1 reads LGHDT; CDR2 reads YNNKEL (reference sequence). V shed 4 bases and J shed 6 bases, with 15 bases lying between them. As DNA, the CDR3 is TGTGCCAGCAGCCTACGGTTGGGGGTAGCCGGGGAGCTGTTTTTT. Translation: CASSLRLGVAGELFF.

Ten or more counts support this clonotype. The chain combines TRBV5-4 with TRBJ2-1; 10 nucleotides match TRBD1. The junction had 12 bases not matched to a gene; V was cut back by 0 bases and J by 9 bases. The germline CDR1 and CDR2 sequences are SGHNT and YYREEE (reference sequence). The CDR3 contains 17 residues. CDR3 sequence: CASSLGGRTGGRVEQFF. CDR3 coding DNA: TGTGCCAGCAGCTTGGGTGGGCGGACAGGGGGAAGAGTTGAGCAGTTCTTC.

Concerning this clonotype itself: Possible read error: a much larger clone is one base away. The chain joins TRBV5-1 to TRBJ2-7; D remains unclear. The V end was cut by 0 bases, the J end by 4 bases, with 14 bases between. The germline V gene has CDR1 SGHRS and CDR2 YFSETQ. CDR3 size: 15 residues. CDR3 coding DNA: TGCGCCAGCAGCTTGGTTCAAGTCGGTCCATACGAGCAGTACTTC. Residues: CASSLVQVGPYEQYF. The full variable domain, in which reference TRBV5-1 and TRBJ2-7 provide the parts outside the CDR3, is KAGVTQTPRYLIKTRGQQVTLSCSPISGHRSVSWYQQTPGQGLQFLFEYFSETQRNKGNFPGRFSGRQFSNSRSEMNVSTLELGDSALYLCASSLVQVGPYEQYFGPGTRLTVT.

The chain carries TRBV6-2 or TRBV6-3 and TRBJ2-4, with 7 bases aligning to TRBD1. The V segment lost 7 bases and the J segment 14 bases; nucleotides outside the gene matches: 8. The CDR3 has 11 residues. The germline V gene encodes CDR1 MNHEY and CDR2 SVGEGT. In nucleotides, the CDR3 is TGTGCCAGCAACTTCGGGACAGAAAAGTACTTC. Protein sequence: CASNFGTEKYF.

This clonotype was seen at least ten times. This chain links TRBV5-1 with TRBJ2-1, with D perhaps matching TRBD1 (8 bases). CDR3 size: 21 residues. Germline V gene sequence: CDR1 SGHRS, CDR2 YFSETQ. Trimming cost V 6 bases and J 2 bases, with 33 bases left between them. Here the CDR3 reads CASTLLGGTGTEGRTYNEQFF. The CDR3 bases are TGCGCCAGCACCTTACTGGGAGGGACAGGTACCGAAGGGAGGACCTACAATGAGCAGTTCTTC.

This clonotype was detected many times. The chain uses TRBV6-2 or TRBV6-3 and TRBJ1-4; no clear D gene. Trimming removed 4 bases at V and 8 bases at J, with 20 bases between. Germline V gene sequence: CDR1 MNHEY, CDR2 SVGEGT. The CDR3 length is 16 residues. In nucleotides, the CDR3 is TGTGCCAGCAGTTCCACTATGACCCGGATCCAGGAAAAACTGTTTTTT. This codes for CASSSTMTRIQEKLFF.

This clonotype was observed many times. The genes are TRBV20-1 and TRBJ2-3; 9 bases fit TRBD2. Germline trimming cut 4 bases from V and 4 bases from J; bases unmatched to any gene: 9. This CDR3 contains 15 residues. Per germline, CDR1 DFQATT and CDR2 SNEGSKA (reference sequence). The CDR3 nucleotides are TGCAGTGCTAACAAAGCGGGGGGCCTGGCAGATACGCAGTATTTT. Its translation: CSANKAGGLADTQYF.

This clonotype was counted many times. This chain uses TRBV12-3 or TRBV12-4 with TRBJ2-1; 10 bases map to TRBD1. CDR3 length: 17 residues. V dropped 5 bases and J dropped 8; count of bases not matched to a gene: 15. CDR3 sequence reads: CASSRGIRTGGPDEQFF. The CDR3 DNA sequence: TGTGCCAGCAGTAGGGGGATAAGGACAGGGGGTCCCGATGAGCAGTTCTTC.

Many counts were recorded for this clonotype. The rearrangement links TRBV6-2 or TRBV6-3 to TRBJ2-1; 7 nucleotides agree with TRBD1. J gave up 6 bases and V 5 bases, and 4 bases lay outside the gene matches. Germline V gene sequence: CDR1 MNHEY, CDR2 SVGEGT. This CDR3 is built from 13 residues. DNA of the CDR3: TGTGCCAGCAGTGGGGACAGTTCCAATGAGCAGTTCTTC. It yields the protein CASSGDSSNEQFF.

In its sample, this clonotype was seen many times. This chain links TRBV7-9 with TRBJ1-2, with 9 bases fitting TRBD1. Losses at the gene ends were 5 bases for V and 4 bases for J; bases not matched to a gene: 11. The CDR3 covers 16 residues. CDR1 and CDR2 (germline): SEHNR, FQNEAQ (reference sequence). The CDR3 DNA sequence: TGTGCCAGCAGCCCAGGGCGGGACAGGGTCGGCTATGGCTACACCTTC. Translating it yields CASSPGRDRVGYGYTF. The full variable domain, completed using reference TRBV7-9 and TRBJ1-2, is DTGVSQNPRHKITKRGQNVTFRCDPISEHNRLYWYRQTLGQGPEFLTYFQNEAQLEKSRLLSDRFSAERPKGSFSTLEIQRTEQGDSAMYLCASSPGRDRVGYGYTFGSGTRLTVV.